The TCR beta chain under discussion was sequenced for a study of Ad26.COV2.S vaccination and SARS-CoV-2 variants. Overall study: In the COV1001 trial, the donor was in the Ad26.COV2.S arm. The study gave Ad26.COV2.S intramuscularly, once or twice 56 days apart. Study-level points and caveats: Responses of T cells in total may have been underestimated by the TCR breadth and depth analyses. Placebo recipients and vaccine recipients were similar in non-spike TCR breadth.

Notes on this clone: The antigen remains undetermined.

This table comes from immunoSEQ multiplex PCR, and its TCRdb copy is limited to in-frame clones, with some not included. The table records around 450,000 clones, about 89% of them present only once. Treatment in this sample: around 19 received Ad26.COV2.S at low or high dose, single or two shots; roughly five received placebo; per-sample allocation not given. Material that was analyzed had been drawn on day 63 after the first vaccine or placebo injection. The CDR3 length is 16 residues. V lost 10 bases to trimming and J lost 8 bases; unmatched junction nucleotides: 20. Germline V gene lookup returns CDR1 ENHRY and CDR2 SYGVKD.

The sequencing used peripheral blood, collected in a trial of Ad26.COV2.S vaccine versus placebo. The clonotype comes from a person aged 18-60 years who received the Ad26.COV2.S COVID-19 vaccine or a placebo. The J gene is TRBJ2-3, the V gene TRBV10-3; 8 bases align to TRBD1. CDR3 amino acids: CATRQTEDRERRTQYF. DNA for the CDR3: TGTGCCACCCGGCAAACTGAGGACAGGGAAAGGCGTACGCAGTATTTT.